The 12 T cell receptor beta chains below were found in one sample sequenced in a study of blood T cell repertoires in COVID-19. Clones were sequenced by immunoSEQ multiplex PCR, and TCRdb holds only the in-frame ones, with some missing. This sample has approximately 490,000 clones, with about 88% found just once. Source material: PBMCs or T cells enriched from blood (not recorded which). These receptors were taken from a woman aged 55-70 years who had recovered from COVID-19.

This sequence joins TRBV5-1 and TRBJ1-3; no clear D gene. Trimming cost V 3 bases and J 3 bases, with 13 bases left between them. Germline assignment: CDR1 SGHRS and CDR2 YFSETQ. This CDR3 has 15 amino acids. In DNA, the CDR3 is TGCGCCAGCAGCTCTGGCGGTCTGATTGGAAACACCATATATTTT. Translation: CASSSGGLIGNTIYF.

For the CDR3, the DNA is TGCGCCAGCAGCGACCCGGGACTACCCTACAATGAGCAGTTCTTC. Translated: CASSDPGLPYNEQFF. The J gene is TRBJ2-1, the V gene TRBV10-2; 7 bases map to TRBD2. CDR1 is WSHSY and CDR2 is SAAADI in the germline V gene. Trimming at V came to 6 bases and at J to 2 bases, leaving 7 bases not matched to a gene. CDR3 size: 15 residues.

The chain joins TRBV7-2 to TRBJ1-1; D remains unclear. The CDR3 totals 14 residues. With 0 bases removed from V and 6 bases from J, the gap between germline ends came to 11 bases. CDR1 is SGHTA and CDR2 is FQGNSA in the germline V gene. CDR3 region: CASSLAPASAEAFF. The CDR3 region has the DNA TGTGCCAGCAGCTTAGCGCCCGCAAGCGCTGAAGCTTTCTTT.

The chain employs TRBV13 and TRBJ1-1, with 9 bases aligning to TRBD1. CDR1 and CDR2 from the germline V gene are PRHDT and FYEKMQ (reference sequence). The trim removed 6 bases at V and 11 bases at J, leaving 4 bases unmatched. The length of the CDR3 is 11 residues. The CDR3 reads CASRRQGEAFF. The CDR3 nucleotides are TGTGCCAGCAGACGACAGGGGGAGGCTTTCTTT.

V gene TRBV6-6 combines with J gene TRBJ2-2; no firm D call. The CDR3 extends over 12 amino acids. V gave up 6 bases and J gave up 6 bases, with 8 bases separating them. Germline V gene sequence: CDR1 MNHNY, CDR2 SVGAGI (reference sequence). CDR3 sequence: CASSRLAGELFF. CDR3 DNA: TGTGCCAGCAGCCGACTCGCCGGGGAGCTGTTTTTT.

This clone was detected only once. This sequence joins TRBV9 and TRBJ1-6, with D perhaps TRBD1 (6 bases). This CDR3 is 17 amino acids long. Trimming shortened V by 3 bases and J by 0 bases, and 13 bases separated the two germline ends. Germline V gives CDR1 SGDLS, CDR2 YYNGEE. The CDR3 here is CASSAQGPSSYNSPLHF. The CDR3 DNA follows: TGTGCCAGCAGCGCCCAGGGGCCGAGCTCCTATAATTCACCCCTCCACTTT.

The V and J genes are TRBV10-3 and TRBJ1-6; D is perhaps TRBD1 (6 bases). The CDR3 consists of 12 residues. Trimming took 10 bases from V and 6 from J, leaving 10 bases between them. In germline, CDR1 is ENHRY, CDR2 SYGVKD. Written as DNA, the CDR3 is TGTGCCACCGAGGACAGTAATTCACCCCTCCACTTT. Translation: CATEDSNSPLHF.

V usage is TRBV7-2 and J usage is TRBJ2-3; 7 bases are shared with TRBD2. The CDR3 covers 14 residues. Germline CDR1 is SGHTA and CDR2 is FQGNSA. After removal of 6 bases from V and 6 bases from J, the junction contained 9 bases not matched to a gene. Written as DNA, the CDR3 is TGTGCCAGCAGTTACATATGGGGGGGGGATACGCAGTATTTT. Protein: CASSYIWGGDTQYF.

The chain joins TRBV11-2 to TRBJ1-1, with TRBD1 as a possible D gene (5 bases). V shed 2 bases and J shed 1 base, with 8 bases lying between them. CDR1 is SGHAT and CDR2 is FQNNGV in the germline V gene. This CDR3 is 14 amino acids long. CDR3 in DNA: TGTGCCAGCAGCTTATTGGGGGGGAACACTGAAGCTTTCTTT. It is translated as CASSLLGGNTEAFF.

The chain carries TRBV24-1 and TRBJ1-5; D not certain. V lost 7 bases and J 6 bases, leaving 6 bases between the germline ends. Germline V gene lookup returns CDR1 KGHDR and CDR2 SFDVKD. The CDR3 has 11 residues. The CDR3 nucleotides read TGTGCCACCAGCTCCGTTCAGCCCCAGCATTTT. Translation: CATSSVQPQHF.

V and J are TRBV18 and TRBJ2-7, with TRBD2 identical over 8 bases. The trim removed 4 bases at V and 7 bases at J, leaving 21 bases unmatched. The germline V gene has CDR1 KGHSH and CDR2 LQKENI. The CDR3 spans 18 residues. DNA for the CDR3: TGTGCCAGCTCACGGCTTCCGGGACTAGAGGGACGGGGAGGGGAGCAGTACTTC. Encoded protein: CASSRLPGLEGRGGEQYF.

As regards this clone: A read error may produce the germline difference seen at one junction end. V gene TRBV7-7 combines with J gene TRBJ1-1; the match to TRBD1 covers 8 bases. The CDR3 loop spans 13 amino acids. CDR1 and CDR2 from the germline V gene are SSHAT and FNYEAQ (reference sequence). The CDR3 sequence: CASSLDRGSEAFF. CDR3 bases: TGTGCTAGCAGTCTAGACAGGGGCAGTGAAGCTTTCTTT. The full variable domain, with the rest looked up from reference TRBV7-7 and TRBJ1-1, is GAGVSQSPRYKVTKRGQDVTLRCDPISSHATLYWYQQALGQGPEFLTYFNYEAQPDKSGLPSDRFSAERPEGSISTLTIQRTEQRDSAMYRCASSLDRGSEAFFGQGTRLTVV.